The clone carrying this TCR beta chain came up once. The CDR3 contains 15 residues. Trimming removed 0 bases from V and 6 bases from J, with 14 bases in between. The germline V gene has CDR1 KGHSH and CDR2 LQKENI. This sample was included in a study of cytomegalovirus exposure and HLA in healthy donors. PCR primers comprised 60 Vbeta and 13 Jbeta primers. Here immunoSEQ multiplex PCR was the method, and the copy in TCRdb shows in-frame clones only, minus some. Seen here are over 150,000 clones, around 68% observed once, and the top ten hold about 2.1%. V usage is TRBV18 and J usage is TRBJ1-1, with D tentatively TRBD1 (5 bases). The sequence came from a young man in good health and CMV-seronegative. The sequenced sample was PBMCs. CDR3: CASSPPFSGNSEAFF. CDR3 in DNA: TGTGCCAGCTCACCACCCTTCTCAGGGAATTCTGAAGCTTTCTTT.